The source of this T cell receptor beta chain is a study of beta chain features in type 1 diabetes. Sequencing targeted expressed TCRB transcripts, as all isolated RNA had been reverse transcribed. Here immunoSEQ multiplex PCR was the method, and the copy in TCRdb shows in-frame clones only, minus some. The data hold 400,000 to 500,000 clones, with 14% observed a single time. The table lists this clone with a few counts. This TCR was sampled from a man aged 25 to 40 in good health. Material: naive CD4+ T cells from blood.

DNA of the CDR3: TGTGCCAGCAGCGAGAACTCAGCAGATACGCAGTATTTT. Its translation: CASSENSADTQYF. This rearrangement joins TRBV5-4 to TRBJ2-3; no clear D. This CDR3 has 13 amino acids. Trimming removed 4 bases at V and 4 bases at J, with 10 bases between. Germline CDR1 SGHNT, CDR2 YYREEE (reference sequence).